Below are 16 T cell receptor beta chains sequenced from a single sample in a study of shared clonotypes between healthy human individuals. Produced via immunoSEQ multiplex PCR; TCRdb's table is partial and in-frame only. The sample yields hundreds of thousands of clones, around 67% seen once. The specimen sequenced was memory CD4+ T cells sorted from blood. The subset here: CD45RA-negative fraction. The receptor set was obtained from a woman aged 25-40 years in good health.

This clone was counted only a few times. This rearrangement joins TRBV6-5 to TRBJ2-7; tentatively, D is TRBD1 or TRBD2 (6 bases each). V lost 6 bases to trimming and J lost 3 bases, with 15 bases between them. This CDR3 comprises 14 residues. The germline V gene encodes CDR1 MNHEY and CDR2 SVGAGI. Here the CDR3 DNA reads TGTGCCAGCAGACGACAGGAGGGGATCTACGAGCAGTACTTC. It yields the protein CASRRQEGIYEQYF.

This chain joins TRBV10-3 and TRBJ1-2, with a possible D match to TRBD1 (6 bases). The CDR3 totals 13 residues. CDR1 ENHRY and CDR2 SYGVKD come from the germline V gene. V lost 0 bases and J 8 bases, leaving 10 bases between the germline ends. The CDR3 DNA follows: TGTGCCATCAGTGAGTCAGGGGGGAGAGGCTACACCTTC. Translating it yields CAISESGGRGYTF.

The chain recombines TRBV6-1 with TRBJ1-3; the D is unclear. CDR1 and CDR2 (germline): MNHNS, SASEGT. The V end lost 5 bases, the J end lost 3 bases, and 8 bases lay between the germline ends. This CDR3 spans 13 amino acids. CDR3 bases: TGTGCCAGCAGTAAAAACCGTGGAAACACCATATATTTT. This codes for CASSKNRGNTIYF.

V is TRBV19 and J is TRBJ1-1; no firm D call. CDR3 size: 13 residues. The germline V gene has CDR1 LNHDA and CDR2 SQIVND (reference sequence). V was trimmed by 1 base and J by 4 bases, leaving 7 bases between them. The CDR3 region is CASSIGLGTEAFF. The CDR3, as DNA: TGTGCCAGTAGTATAGGGTTGGGCACTGAAGCTTTCTTT.

The chain combines TRBV27 with TRBJ1-3, with D unresolved. CDR1 and CDR2 (germline): MNHEY, SMNVEV (reference sequence). The germline V and J ends were trimmed by 0 bases and 0 bases, with 9 bases remaining between them. This CDR3 comprises 16 residues. The CDR3 region has the DNA TGTGCCAGCAGTTTATCGGTGCCGGACTCTGGAAACACCATATATTTT. It encodes CASSLSVPDSGNTIYF.

This chain links TRBV7-9 with TRBJ2-1; 8 nucleotides match TRBD2. CDR1 is SEHNR and CDR2 is FQNEAQ in the germline V gene (reference sequence). V lost 5 bases and J lost 4; bases outside the gene matches: 10. The CDR3 is 16 residues long. Here the CDR3 DNA reads TGTGCCAGCAGCCCCACCGACGGGAGGGTATACAATGAGCAGTTCTTC. Translating gives CASSPTDGRVYNEQFF. The full variable domain, completed using reference TRBV7-9 and TRBJ2-1, is DTGVSQNPRHKITKRGQNVTFRCDPISEHNRLYWYRQTLGQGPEFLTYFQNEAQLEKSRLLSDRFSAERPKGSFSTLEIQRTEQGDSAMYLCASSPTDGRVYNEQFFGPGTRLTVL.

This clone came up a few times. The rearrangement links TRBV5-1 to TRBJ2-3; 7 bases match TRBD2. V lost 6 bases, J lost 5 bases, and 9 bases stayed unmatched. From germline, CDR1 is SGHRS and CDR2 YFSETQ. The CDR3 covers 14 residues. CDR3 amino acids: CASTPGGPGDTQYF. For the CDR3, the DNA is TGCGCCAGCACACCGGGAGGCCCTGGAGATACGCAGTATTTT.

The chain combines TRBV25-1 with TRBJ1-1; D gene unclear. The ends were cut back, 1 base at V and 10 bases at J, with 16 bases in the middle. Germline V gives CDR1 MGHDK, CDR2 SYGVNS. The CDR3 length is 14 residues. CDR3 DNA sequence: TGTGCCAGCAGTGAATTCGAACACGGTAGGGCAGCTTTCTTT. Translated: CASSEFEHGRAAFF.

A single count supports this clone. The chain has TRBV2 and TRBJ1-1; D is possibly TRBD1 (6 bases). The CDR3 sequence is 14 residues long. Looked up from germline, CDR1 is SNHLY and CDR2 is FYNNEI. The V end was cut by 3 bases, the J end by 4 bases, with 12 bases between. CDR3 sequence reads: CASSDNRVGTEAFF. The CDR3 bases are TGTGCCAGCAGTGACAACAGGGTGGGCACTGAAGCTTTCTTT.

The chain has TRBV5-5 and TRBJ1-3; TRBD1 is a possible D gene (6 bases). This CDR3 spans 17 amino acids. V dropped 0 bases and J dropped 0 bases, with 13 bases sitting between them. Germline-derived CDR1 and CDR2 are SGHKS and YYEKEE (reference sequence). Here the CDR3 DNA reads TGTGCCAGCAGCTTGGGGGCGGGGGCCAACTCTGGAAACACCATATATTTT. Residues: CASSLGAGANSGNTIYF.

The chain links TRBV5-6 to TRBJ2-1, with TRBD2 matching 11 bases. The CDR3 totals 14 residues. CDR1 is SGHDT and CDR2 is YYEEEE in the germline V gene. J gave up 9 bases and V 5 bases, and 7 bases lay outside the gene matches. The CDR3 nucleotides read TGTGCCAGCAGGGGGCTAGCGGGAGGTAGTGAGCAGTTCTTC. Residues: CASRGLAGGSEQFF.

This rearrangement joins TRBV7-9 to TRBJ1-3; 7 nucleotides match TRBD1. There are 15 residues in the CDR3. J gave up 0 bases and V 7 bases, and 6 bases lay outside the gene matches. Germline assignment: CDR1 SEHNR and CDR2 FQNEAQ (reference sequence). The CDR3 region has the DNA TGTGCCAGCACCGCGGACAGGAACTCTGGAAACACCATATATTTT. It specifies CASTADRNSGNTIYF.

The chain recombines TRBV28 with TRBJ2-3; D call uncertain. CDR1 and CDR2 from the germline V gene are MDHEN and SYDVKM. Trimming took off 3 bases at V and 8 bases at J, with 6 bases between the two ends. The CDR3 spans 11 residues. The CDR3 is CASSFLGTQYF. DNA of the CDR3: TGTGCCAGCAGTTTTCTTGGTACGCAGTATTTT.

The V call is TRBV29-1, the J call TRBJ2-5; 10 nucleotides agree with TRBD2. The CDR3 runs 15 residues. CDR1 is SQVTM and CDR2 is ANQGSEA in the germline V gene. V was pared by 2 bases and J by 5 bases, with 8 bases of the junction left unmatched. The CDR3 bases are TGCAGCGTTGAACGGTCTAGCGGGAGCAGTGAGACCCAGTACTTC. Its translation: CSVERSSGSSETQYF. Full variable domain (rest looked up from reference TRBV29-1 and TRBJ2-5): SAVISQKPSRDICQRGTSLTIQCQVDSQVTMMFWYRQQPGQSLTLIATANQGSEATYESGFVIDKFPISRPNLTFSTLTVSNMSPEDSSIYLCSVERSSGSSETQYFGPGTRLLVL.

The rearrangement links TRBV5-1 to TRBJ2-1, with 9 nucleotides matching TRBD1. V lost 4 bases to trimming and J lost 5 bases; unmatched junction nucleotides: 10. CDR3 length: 16 amino acids. Germline-derived CDR1 and CDR2 are SGHRS and YFSETQ. The CDR3 loop reads CASSALTGQGNNEQFF. CDR3 in DNA: TGCGCCAGCAGCGCCTTGACGGGACAGGGTAACAATGAGCAGTTCTTC. Full variable domain (remainder filled in from reference TRBV5-1 and TRBJ2-1): KAGVTQTPRYLIKTRGQQVTLSCSPISGHRSVSWYQQTPGQGLQFLFEYFSETQRNKGNFPGRFSGRQFSNSRSEMNVSTLELGDSALYLCASSALTGQGNNEQFFGPGTRLTVL.

The J gene is TRBJ2-7, the V gene TRBV29-1; 7 bases map to TRBD1. V gave up 6 bases and J gave up 3 bases; unmatched junction bases: 11. The CDR3 has 14 residues. The germline V gene encodes CDR1 SQVTM and CDR2 ANQGSEA. This CDR3 is CSVGGTGALYEQYF. The CDR3 bases are TGCAGCGTAGGGGGAACAGGGGCTCTCTACGAGCAGTACTTC.